Listed below are T cell receptor beta chains from one sample, sequenced in a study of OX40 agonist ivuxolimab in advanced cancers. TCRdb's copy holds only in-frame clones and misses some; the assay was immunoSEQ multiplex PCR. The sample has approximately 86,000 clones; approximately 90% are singletons. Sample: CD4+ or CD8+ T cells sorted from blood, taken in a trial of the OX40 agonist ivuxolimab. These receptors were obtained from an adult with an advanced solid tumor such as melanoma, head and neck, liver or kidney cancer. The CDR3 runs from the conserved cysteine through the conserved F or W. D genes are given only for firm matches. Clone size is given for some rows only: seen once, a few or many times, or a class if the clone is expanded.

j_call,d_call,clone_size,v_call,cdr3_aa,cdr3_nt
TRBJ2-1,.,.,TRBV27,CASSTASLEQFF,TGTGCCAGCAGTACCGCTTCCTTGGAGCAGTTCTTC
TRBJ1-2,.,.,TRBV6-5,CASSYRGGADNYGYTF,TGTGCCAGCAGTTACCGGGGAGGGGCCGACAACTATGGCTACACCTTC
TRBJ1-4,TRBD1,.,TRBV19,CASSSTGVREKLFF,TGTGCCAGTAGTTCGACAGGGGTCAGAGAGAAACTGTTTTTT
TRBJ2-7,.,.,TRBV28,CASSLFNYEQYF,TGTGCCAGCAGTTTATTTAACTACGAGCAGTACTTC
TRBJ2-7,.,.,TRBV7-2,CASSLGASYEQYF,TGTGCCAGCAGCTTAGGGGCGAGCTACGAGCAGTACTTC
TRBJ2-7,TRBD1,.,TRBV7-9,CASSLTPGQANYEQYF,TGTGCCAGCAGCCTAACGCCGGGACAGGCCAACTACGAGCAGTACTTC
TRBJ1-3,.,.,TRBV10-3,CAISPDTSGNTIYF,TGTGCCATCAGCCCGGACACCTCTGGAAACACCATATATTTT
TRBJ2-7,.,.,TRBV28,CASSPNMRRGEQYF,TGTGCCAGCAGCCCGAACATGAGGCGAGGAGAGCAGTACTTC
TRBJ1-3,TRBD1,.,TRBV5-1,CASRLGTVGNTIYF,TGCGCCAGCAGGCTCGGGACAGTCGGAAACACCATATATTTT
TRBJ2-1,TRBD2,.,TRBV2,CASRATSGSPSSYNEQFF,TGTGCCAGCAGGGCGACTAGCGGGAGTCCTAGCTCCTACAATGAGCAGTTCTTC
TRBJ2-3,.,.,TRBV18,CASSPPGLSDTQYF,TGTGCCAGCTCACCACCGGGTCTCTCAGATACGCAGTATTTT
TRBJ1-5,.,.,TRBV5-5,CASSLGNTDNQPQHF,TGTGCCAGCAGCTTGGGAAACACGGATAATCAGCCCCAGCATTTT
TRBJ1-1,.,.,TRBV29-1,CSVLLQDSEAFF,TGCAGCGTTCTTCTCCAGGACTCTGAAGCTTTCTTT
TRBJ2-6,.,.,TRBV11-3,CASSFIAGANVLTF,TGTGCCAGCAGCTTCATTGCTGGGGCCAACGTCCTGACTTTC
TRBJ2-2,.,.,TRBV29-1,CSAGGHLGTGELFF,TGCAGCGCCGGAGGCCACTTGGGCACCGGGGAGCTGTTTTTT
TRBJ2-7,.,.,TRBV28,CASLQGSSYEQYF,TGTGCCAGTTTACAGGGAAGCTCCTACGAGCAGTACTTC
TRBJ2-5,TRBD1,once,TRBV5-8,CASSPGQGGQETQYF,TGTGCCAGCAGCCCCGGACAGGGGGGTCAAGAGACCCAGTACTTC
TRBJ2-2,.,.,TRBV4-2,CASSQDRSLAGGELFF,TGTGCCAGCAGCCAAGATCGTAGCCTAGCTGGTGGGGAGCTGTTTTTT
TRBJ1-5,.,.,TRBV27,CASSLGRGGQPQHF,TGTGCCAGCAGTCTGGGCAGGGGTGGTCAGCCCCAGCATTTT
TRBJ1-3,.,once,TRBV4-1,CASSQGGLSGNTIYF,TGCGCCAGCAGCCAAGGTGGGTTATCTGGAAACACCATATATTTT
TRBJ2-7,.,.,TRBV7-9,CASSPAGLRREQYF,TGTGCCAGCAGCCCAGCAGGGTTACGGCGGGAGCAGTACTTC
TRBJ1-4,TRBD1,.,TRBV19,CASSRGQGNEKLFF,TGTGCCAGTAGCCGGGGACAGGGGAATGAAAAACTGTTTTTT
TRBJ1-5,.,.,TRBV30,CAWSSPSYSNQPQHF,TGTGCCTGGAGTTCACCGAGTTATAGCAATCAGCCCCAGCATTTT
TRBJ2-3,.,.,TRBV5-1,CASSLGLTSASGDTQYF,TGCGCCAGCAGCTTGGGACTAACGTCGGCGTCGGGAGATACGCAGTATTTT
TRBJ2-7,.,.,TRBV18,CASSPGQSYEQYF,TGTGCCAGCTCACCCGGACAGTCTTACGAGCAGTACTTC
TRBJ2-7,TRBD2,.,TRBV6-5,CASRPALAGNYEQYF,TGTGCCAGCAGGCCTGCACTAGCGGGTAACTACGAGCAGTACTTC
TRBJ1-2,.,.,TRBV30,CAWRGSYRANGYTF,TGTGCCTGGAGGGGATCATACAGGGCGAATGGCTACACCTTC
TRBJ2-1,TRBD1,.,TRBV10-3,CAISELSRQGDEQFF,TGTGCCATCAGTGAGTTGAGTAGACAGGGGGATGAGCAGTTCTTC
TRBJ2-1,TRBD2,.,TRBV5-1,CASSLDGTSGFNEQFF,TGCGCCAGCAGCTTGGATGGGACTAGCGGGTTCAATGAGCAGTTCTTC
TRBJ2-7,TRBD2,once,TRBV11-2,CASSRRGRSGEQYF,TGTGCCAGCAGCCGCCGCGGGAGGAGTGGCGAGCAGTACTTC
TRBJ1-4,.,.,TRBV18,CASSPKNYATNEKLFF,TGTGCCAGCTCACCAAAGAACTATGCAACTAATGAAAAACTGTTTTTT
TRBJ2-5,.,.,TRBV7-9,CASSFQAGETQYF,TGTGCCAGCAGCTTCCAAGCAGGCGAGACCCAGTACTTC
TRBJ2-3,.,.,TRBV21-1,CASTLKTDSTSTDTQYF,TGTGCCAGCACCCTTAAAACCGACAGTACTAGCACAGATACGCAGTATTTT
TRBJ1-5,TRBD1,.,TRBV5-1,CASSLGQQGQPQHF,TGCGCCAGCAGCCTGGGACAGCAGGGTCAGCCCCAGCATTTT
TRBJ2-1,TRBD1,.,TRBV29-1,CSGGTGVNEQFF,TGCAGCGGCGGGACAGGGGTCAATGAGCAGTTCTTC
TRBJ1-2,.,.,TRBV5-5,CASSSSNRVGYTF,TGTGCCAGCAGCTCGAGTAACAGGGTGGGCTACACCTTC
TRBJ2-2,.,once,TRBV7-2,CASSPSALPNTGELFF,TGTGCCAGCAGCCCCAGTGCCCTTCCAAACACCGGGGAGCTGTTTTTT
TRBJ1-5,.,.,TRBV10-2,CASRPTGIGPQHF,TGCGCCAGCAGACCGACAGGCATAGGGCCCCAGCATTTT
TRBJ2-3,.,.,TRBV29-1,CSVEPGTTDTQYF,TGCAGCGTTGAACCAGGGACGACAGATACGCAGTATTTT
TRBJ2-5,.,.,TRBV28,CASSVGLFQETQYF,TGTGCCAGCAGCGTCGGACTGTTCCAAGAGACCCAGTACTTC
TRBJ2-7,.,.,TRBV9,CASSVGGEGYEQYF,TGTGCCAGCAGCGTAGGGGGAGAGGGGTACGAGCAGTACTTC
TRBJ2-7,TRBD1,.,TRBV10-3,CATIPGQGYEQYF,TGTGCCACCATTCCCGGACAGGGCTACGAGCAGTACTTC
TRBJ2-5,TRBD1,.,TRBV28,CASSQGDQAGTQYF,TGTGCCAGCAGCCAGGGGGACCAGGCGGGGACCCAGTACTTC
TRBJ2-1,TRBD2,.,TRBV28,CASILRTSGRVDEQFF,TGTGCCAGCATTTTAAGGACTAGCGGGAGGGTGGATGAGCAGTTCTTC
TRBJ2-7,.,.,TRBV7-2,CASSIDWNSYEQYF,TGTGCCAGCAGCATCGACTGGAACTCCTACGAGCAGTACTTC
TRBJ2-2,.,.,TRBV28,CASSLWGGGSTGELFF,TGTGCCAGCAGTTTATGGGGAGGGGGCAGCACCGGGGAGCTGTTTTTT
TRBJ2-7,TRBD2,.,TRBV19,CASSILAGGGYEQYF,TGTGCCAGTAGTATATTAGCGGGAGGGGGCTACGAGCAGTACTTC
TRBJ2-1,.,.,TRBV7-9,CASSPGTLGNEQFF,TGTGCCAGCAGCCCCGGGACCCTGGGGAATGAGCAGTTCTTC
TRBJ2-7,TRBD2,once,TRBV5-6,CASGGNSGRAGEQYF,TGTGCCAGCGGGGGGAATAGCGGGAGGGCTGGCGAGCAGTACTTC
TRBJ1-6,.,few,TRBV30,CAWSVVSSPLHF,TGTGCCTGGAGTGTAGTCAGTTCACCCCTCCACTTT